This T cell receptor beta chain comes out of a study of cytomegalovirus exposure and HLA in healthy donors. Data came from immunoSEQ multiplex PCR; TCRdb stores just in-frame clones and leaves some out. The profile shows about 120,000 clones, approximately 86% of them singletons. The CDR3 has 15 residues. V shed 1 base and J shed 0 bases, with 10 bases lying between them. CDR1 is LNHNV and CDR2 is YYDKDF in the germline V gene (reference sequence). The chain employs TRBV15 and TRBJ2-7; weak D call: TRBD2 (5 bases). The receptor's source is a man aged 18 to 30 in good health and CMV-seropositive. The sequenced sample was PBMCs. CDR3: CATSRGRGDSYEQYF. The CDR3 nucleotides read TGTGCCACCAGCAGAGGACGGGGAGACTCCTACGAGCAGTACTTC.